The 17 T cell receptor beta chains below come from one sample, sequenced in a study of post-analysis software for immune sequencing data (dated by TCRdb to the mid-2010s). Receptor amplification or capture employed PCR. Instrument on record: Illumina HiSeq 2500. Unique molecular identifiers were incorporated into TCR beta cDNA libraries to reduce PCR and sequencing biases. Using fastp trimming at Q25 and MiXCR clonotype assembly, TCRdb reanalyzed the public sequencing data and kept in-frame beta chains. When rows share a CDR3 protein, they turn into one entry using the most common DNA and genes. This sample has about 560,000 distinct CDR3 sequences in its table, and 44% of those were observed once. Together, the top ten hold more than 1.5% of the sample. Their target antigens are unknown. Study-wide findings and limitations: Significantly higher frequencies in patients than in controls were found for five or six TRBV segments, including TRBV5-6, TRBV5-1 and TRBV20-1.

Source material: blood. Every receptor here comes from a girl aged 10 to 17 with multiple sclerosis.

The chain is built from TRBV10-1 and TRBJ2-7; TRBD1 or TRBD2 may be the D gene (6 bases each). The CDR3 runs to 11 residues. Looked up from germline, CDR1 is WNHNN and CDR2 is SYGVQD (reference sequence). V lost 11 bases and J lost 3, with 11 bases in between. CDR3 coding DNA: TGCGCCGCGGGACACCACTACGAGCAGTACTTC. Amino acids: CAAGHHYEQYF.

This clonotype was observed many times. The chain has TRBV12-3 or TRBV12-4 and TRBJ2-5, with a weak D call TRBD1 (5 bases). The CDR3 sequence is 14 residues long. V was shortened by 3 bases and J by 2 bases, with 10 bases between the two germline ends. In DNA, the CDR3 is TGTGCCAGCAGTTTGGGGCAGCTTCAAGAGACCCAGTACTTC. It translates to CASSLGQLQETQYF.

This chain links TRBV5-1 with TRBJ1-4; perhaps TRBD1 as D (6 bases). The V gene lost 4 bases and the J gene lost 8 bases, with 15 bases spanning the gap. Germline assignment: CDR1 SGHRS and CDR2 YFSETQ. This CDR3 comprises 14 residues. This CDR3 reads CASSEGRRGEKLFF. The CDR3 coding sequence is TGCGCCAGCAGCGAGGGACGGAGGGGGGAAAAACTGTTTTTT.

This clonotype was counted only a few times. This rearrangement joins TRBV27 to TRBJ2-7; 9 bases map to TRBD1. This CDR3 has 14 amino acids. V lost 8 bases and J lost 5; bases outside the gene matches: 10. Germline values: CDR1 MNHEY, CDR2 SMNVEV (reference sequence). The CDR3 spells CASSSRTGVNEQYF. CDR3 DNA sequence: TGTGCCAGCTCCTCAAGGACAGGGGTTAACGAGCAGTACTTC.

V gene TRBV12-3 or TRBV12-4 combines with J gene TRBJ2-4; 10 bases align to TRBD2. CDR3 size: 13 residues. J was trimmed by 8 bases and V by 7 bases; bases with no gene match: 5. CDR3 sequence reads: CASTGTSEDIQYF. The DNA of the CDR3 is TGTGCCAGCACCGGGACTAGCGAGGACATTCAGTACTTC.

This clonotype has just a few counts. V gene TRBV5-4 combines with J gene TRBJ2-7; TRBD2 agrees at 7 bases. The germline CDR1 and CDR2 sequences are SGHNT and YYREEE (reference sequence). The length of the CDR3 is 14 residues. After removal of 5 bases from V and 4 bases from J, the junction contained 9 bases not matched to a gene. The CDR3 DNA sequence: TGTGCCAGCAGAGGAGGCGGGAGTGGATACGAGCAGTACTTC. Translating it yields CASRGGGSGYEQYF.

This chain uses TRBV7-9 with TRBJ2-5, with 10 bases that match TRBD2. This CDR3 contains 16 residues. V was clipped by 1 base and J by 5 bases; unmatched bases: 7. Germline V lookup: CDR1 SEHNR, CDR2 FQNEAQ (reference sequence). In DNA, the CDR3 is TGTGCCAGCAGCTTAGGGGCTAGCGGGGGAATGGAGACCCAGTACTTC. This translates into CASSLGASGGMETQYF. Together with reference TRBV7-9 and TRBJ2-5, the CDR3 gives the full variable domain: DTGVSQNPRHKITKRGQNVTFRCDPISEHNRLYWYRQTLGQGPEFLTYFQNEAQLEKSRLLSDRFSAERPKGSFSTLEIQRTEQGDSAMYLCASSLGASGGMETQYFGPGTRLLVL.

This sequence joins TRBV7-8 and TRBJ1-1; D is unclear. Germline-derived CDR1 and CDR2 are SGHVS and FQNEAQ. The CDR3 has 15 residues. The V end lost 6 bases, the J end lost 5 bases, and 19 bases lay between the germline ends. The CDR3 is CASRSKGRSGTEAFF. The CDR3 DNA follows: TGTGCCAGCAGGTCCAAAGGGCGGTCGGGAACTGAAGCTTTCTTT.

The chain links TRBV20-1 to TRBJ2-2, with unresolved D. Germline V gene data show CDR1 as DFQATT and CDR2 as SNEGSKA (reference sequence). The ends were cut back, 1 base at V and 2 bases at J, with 11 bases in the middle. The CDR3 length is 15 residues. The CDR3: CSARAGLGNTGELFF. The CDR3 DNA reads TGCAGTGCTAGAGCGGGCCTTGGAAACACCGGGGAGCTGTTTTTT.

This clonotype was seen more than once but under ten times. The chain employs TRBV4-1 and TRBJ2-7, with 16 nucleotides matching TRBD2. The ends lost 2 bases at V and 5 bases at J; junction bases unmatched: 15. This CDR3 has 20 residues. Germline V gene data show CDR1 as MGHRA and CDR2 as YSYEKL. Here the CDR3 reads CASSQPPGLAGGPSFHEQYF. CDR3 DNA sequence: TGCGCCAGCAGCCAACCCCCGGGACTAGCGGGAGGGCCGAGCTTCCACGAGCAGTACTTC.

The chain combines TRBV5-6 with TRBJ2-3; 7 positions agree with TRBD1. The CDR3 covers 14 residues. J lost 3 bases, V lost 3 bases, and 4 bases had no gene match. Germline values: CDR1 SGHDT, CDR2 YYEEEE. This CDR3 is CASSSMTGTDTQYF. The CDR3 nucleotides are TGTGCCAGCAGCTCGATGACAGGGACAGATACGCAGTATTTT.

This clonotype appeared a few times. The chain couples TRBV7-4 to TRBJ2-7, with D unclear. This CDR3 region has 15 residues. Deletions cut 1 base from V and 0 bases from J, with 10 bases between. Germline CDR1 SGHVT, CDR2 SQSDAQ. The CDR3: CASSLERPVSYEQYF. The CDR3 bases are TGTGCCAGCAGCTTAGAAAGACCCGTCTCCTACGAGCAGTACTTC.

The chain has TRBV12-3 or TRBV12-4 and TRBJ2-7, with D possibly matching TRBD2 (6 bases). The CDR3 sequence is 16 residues long. Trimming pared 5 bases from V and 2 bases from J, leaving 19 bases between. The CDR3 nucleotides are TGTGCCAGCAGTCCCGCAAGGGGACGGGGGACCTACGAGCAGTACTTC. Translation: CASSPARGRGTYEQYF.

This clonotype was seen more than once but under ten times. A junction end diverges from the germline sequence, so it may reflect a read error. This chain connects TRBV20-1 to TRBJ2-1; tentative D call: TRBD2 (5 bases). Germline V CDR1 and CDR2: DFQATT, SNEGSKA (reference sequence). The CDR3 extends over 14 amino acids. The CDR3 nucleotides are TGCAGTGCTCGAGACGACCGGACGGGGAATGAGCAGTTCTTC. Residues: CSARDDRTGNEQFF.

A note on this clonotype: Sequence at one end of the junction differs from germline and may be a read error. The gene calls are TRBV9 and TRBJ2-5, with a tentative D call TRBD2 (7 bases). This CDR3 region has 16 residues. Germline CDR1 reads SGDLS; CDR2 reads YYNGEE. This CDR3 is CASSVGGGGPRETRYF. The CDR3 bases are TGTGCCAGCAGCGTAGGAGGGGGAGGGCCTCGGGAGACCCGGTACTTC.

The chain recombines TRBV3-1 with TRBJ1-2; D is unresolved. V dropped 2 bases and J dropped 5 bases, with 21 bases sitting between them. Germline loops: CDR1 LGHDT, CDR2 YNNKEL (reference sequence). The CDR3 has 17 amino acids. The CDR3 DNA is TGTGCCAGCAGCCAACATCTTGGGTCAGGCAGCAATTATGGCTACACCTTC. Amino acids: CASSQHLGSGSNYGYTF.

This clonotype was seen a few times. A read error may explain this, as a much larger clone is one base away. This rearrangement joins TRBV6-4 to TRBJ2-1; D gene uncertain. The J call may be mistaken, given a closer DNA end match to TRBJ2-7. Germline loops: CDR1 MRHNA, CDR2 SNTAGT. This CDR3 contains 13 residues. The CDR3 nucleotides are TGTGCCAGCAGTGACAGCTCCTACAATGAGCAGTACTTC. It yields the protein CASSDSSYNEQYF.